This T cell receptor (beta chain) is from a study of blood T cell repertoires in COVID-19. Method: immunoSEQ multiplex PCR; TCRdb's copy keeps in-frame clones and lacks some. The sample has about 20,000 clones; 89% are singletons. With 0 bases removed from V and 6 bases from J, the gap between germline ends came to 12 bases. This CDR3 contains 14 residues. Germline assignment: CDR1 MNHNS and CDR2 SASEGT. The V gene is TRBV6-1, the J gene TRBJ2-7, with D tentatively TRBD1 (6 bases). This sequence was found in a human donor with active COVID-19. The donor label of this sample is uncertain. Sequenced: peripheral blood. The CDR3: CASSEALQGLEQYF. CDR3 nucleotide sequence: TGTGCCAGCAGTGAAGCGCTTCAGGGGCTCGAGCAGTACTTC.